The 25 T cell receptor beta chains given below trace back to one sample, sequenced in a study of Ad26.COV2.S vaccination and SARS-CoV-2 variants. Stated treatment: around 19 received Ad26.COV2.S at low or high dose, single or two shots; roughly 5 received placebo; per-sample allocation not given. Specimen acquisition occurred on day 63 following the initial vaccine or placebo injection. Assay used: immunoSEQ multiplex PCR; TCRdb lists only in-frame clones, some missing. The table shows about 680,000 clones, with around 90% occurring only once. The input for sequencing was peripheral blood, taken in a trial of Ad26.COV2.S vaccine versus placebo. These receptors all stem from a person aged 18-60 years who received the Ad26.COV2.S COVID-19 vaccine or a placebo.

The chain couples TRBV5-8 to TRBJ2-5, with TRBD1 matching 8 bases. The CDR3 is made up of 15 amino acids. Trimming took 4 bases from V and 5 from J; bases not matched to a gene: 10. Germline loops: CDR1 SGHTS, CDR2 YDEGEE. The DNA for the CDR3 is TGTGCCAGCAGCCGTTGGCAGGGGGCGATTGAGACCCAGTACTTC. Translating it yields CASSRWQGAIETQYF.

The V gene is TRBV18, the J gene TRBJ2-6; D is unresolved. This CDR3 has 16 amino acids. The germline gives CDR1 KGHSH, CDR2 LQKENI. V dropped 1 base and J dropped 2 bases, with 9 bases sitting between them. The CDR3 DNA reads as TGTGCCAGCTCACCACTCGATCAGGCTGGGGCCAACGTCCTGACTTTC. Residues: CASSPLDQAGANVLTF.

In its sample, this clone was seen a few times. V and J are TRBV19 and TRBJ1-2; no clear D gene. The CDR3 loop spans 13 amino acids. V lost 6 bases and J 5 bases, leaving 13 bases between the germline ends. The V gene's germline CDR1 is LNHDA and CDR2 SQIVND (reference sequence). The CDR3 coding sequence is TGTGCCAGTAGCCAAACCGACCCTTATGGCTACACCTTC. Residues: CASSQTDPYGYTF.

The gene calls are TRBV15 and TRBJ2-2; TRBD2 agrees at 11 bases. The CDR3 consists of 15 residues. The germline V gene encodes CDR1 LNHNV and CDR2 YYDKDF (reference sequence). With 3 bases clipped from V and 7 bases from J, the junction kept 4 bases outside the gene matches. The CDR3 loop reads CATSRTSGMVGELFF. The CDR3 bases are TGTGCCACCAGCAGGACTAGCGGGATGGTCGGGGAGCTGTTTTTT.

CDR3 bases: TGTGCCAGCACTCGGGGACTCCAAGAGACCCAGTACTTC. It encodes CASTRGLQETQYF. The chain has TRBV5-6 and TRBJ2-5; a possible D gene is TRBD2 (6 bases). Germline CDR1 SGHDT, CDR2 YYEEEE. The CDR3 length is 13 residues. Between the trimmed V and J ends, which lost 6 bases and 1 base, there was a span of 10 bases.

The chain links TRBV10-2 to TRBJ2-5; D is ambiguous. The V gene lost 4 bases and the J gene lost 4 bases, with 10 bases spanning the gap. The CDR3 is 13 amino acids. Germline CDR1 WSHSY, CDR2 SAAADI. CDR3 in amino acids: CASSVSQLETQYF. The CDR3 DNA follows: TGCGCCAGCAGTGTGTCGCAACTAGAGACCCAGTACTTC.

This rearrangement joins TRBV24-1 to TRBJ2-1; the D is unclear. The CDR3 runs 13 residues. Trimming cost V 3 bases and J 6 bases, with 8 bases left between them. Per germline, CDR1 KGHDR and CDR2 SFDVKD. CDR3 coding DNA: TGTGCCACCAGTGATGACACCCTCAATGAGCAGTTCTTC. Protein: CATSDDTLNEQFF.

The chain combines TRBV10-3 with TRBJ2-5; no firm D call. This CDR3 is 14 amino acids long. The germline CDR1 and CDR2 sequences are ENHRY and SYGVKD. V was cut by 0 bases and J by 4 bases, with 9 bases left in between. In DNA, the CDR3 is TGTGCCATCAGTGAGTCGTCATCGGGAGAGACCCAGTACTTC. It translates to CAISESSSGETQYF.

V gene TRBV29-1 combines with J gene TRBJ2-2; the match to TRBD2 covers 7 bases. Germline V gene sequence: CDR1 SQVTM, CDR2 ANQGSEA. The length of the CDR3 is 14 residues. Unmatched junction bases numbered 4, after V lost 6 bases and J lost 0 bases. CDR3 DNA: TGCAGCGTCGTGGGGGGGACGAACACCGGGGAGCTGTTTTTT. Amino acids: CSVVGGTNTGELFF.

The V and J genes are TRBV6-6 and TRBJ1-4; no clear D gene. The ends were cut back, 2 bases at V and 4 bases at J, with 5 bases in the middle. CDR3 length: 13 amino acids. From germline, CDR1 is MNHNY and CDR2 SVGAGI (reference sequence). CDR3 sequence: CASSYRSNEKLFF. The DNA for the CDR3 is TGTGCCAGCAGTTACAGAAGTAATGAAAAACTGTTTTTT.

V usage is TRBV7-9 and J usage is TRBJ1-5; a possible D gene is TRBD1 (5 bases). Germline V gene sequence: CDR1 SEHNR, CDR2 FQNEAQ (reference sequence). CDR3 size: 16 residues. Deletions cut 5 bases from V and 0 bases from J, with 14 bases between. The CDR3: CASSASSGDSNQPQHF. Here the CDR3 DNA reads TGTGCCAGCAGCGCCTCGTCGGGGGATAGCAATCAGCCCCAGCATTTT.

The rearrangement uses TRBV7-2 and TRBJ2-1; TRBD1 matches 7 bases. Trimming removed 9 bases from V and 0 bases from J; junction bases left unmatched: 8. The CDR3 runs 15 residues. CDR1 is SGHTA and CDR2 is FQGNSA in the germline V gene. The DNA of the CDR3 is TGTGCCAGTAAGTCGGACAGGAGCTCCTACAATGAGCAGTTCTTC. Translating gives CASKSDRSSYNEQFF.

CDR3 sequence: CASSPSTWGADEQYF. CDR3 nucleotides: TGTGCCAGCAGCCCTTCGACATGGGGTGCCGACGAGCAGTACTTC. The chain carries TRBV3-1 (or the pseudogene TRBV3-2) and TRBJ2-7; D ambiguous. Germline V gene sequence: CDR1 LGHDT, CDR2 YNNKEL (reference sequence). V shed 4 bases and J shed 5 bases, with 18 bases lying between them. This CDR3 has 15 residues.

The chain carries TRBV7-3 and TRBJ2-3, with TRBD2 identical over 10 bases. V lost 4 bases and J lost 4; bases outside the gene matches: 8. Looked up from germline, CDR1 is SGHTA and CDR2 is FQGTGA. CDR3 length: 16 amino acids. The CDR3 is CASSSESGGEPDTQYF. CDR3 DNA: TGTGCCAGCAGCTCAGAGAGCGGGGGGGAACCAGATACGCAGTATTTT.

The chain uses TRBV5-8 and TRBJ2-1; D might be TRBD1 (5 bases). Germline V lookup: CDR1 SGHTS, CDR2 YDEGEE. CDR3 length: 15 residues. The V gene lost 1 base and the J gene lost 3 bases, with 11 bases spanning the gap. CDR3 nucleotides: TGTGCCAGCAGCTTGAGGGGTATGGGCTACAATGAGCAGTTCTTC. Its protein is CASSLRGMGYNEQFF.

Written as DNA, the CDR3 is TGTGCCAGCAGCCAAGCCCTAGCGGGAGTGGAGACCCAGTACTTC. Translating it yields CASSQALAGVETQYF. V and J are TRBV14 and TRBJ2-5; 10 nucleotides line up with TRBD2. V dropped 1 base and J dropped 5; count of bases not matched to a gene: 4. Germline V CDR1 and CDR2: SGHDN, FVKESK. CDR3 length: 15 residues.

The genes are TRBV5-4 and TRBJ2-2; 11 bases are a match to TRBD2. CDR1 and CDR2 (germline): SGHNT, YYREEE (reference sequence). This CDR3 comprises 17 residues. After removal of 5 bases from V and 2 bases from J, the junction contained 8 bases not matched to a gene. The CDR3 coding sequence is TGTGCCAGCAGTACAAGACTAGCGGGATTAAACACCGGGGAGCTGTTTTTT. Protein sequence: CASSTRLAGLNTGELFF.

The chain couples TRBV19 to TRBJ1-1; D gene unclear. The V gene lost 5 bases and the J gene lost 5 bases, with 12 bases spanning the gap. Germline CDR1 LNHDA, CDR2 SQIVND (reference sequence). The length of the CDR3 is 13 residues. CDR3 sequence: CASSFEGGTEAFF. The CDR3, as DNA: TGTGCCAGTAGTTTTGAGGGTGGGACTGAAGCTTTCTTT.

The J gene is TRBJ1-2, the V gene TRBV5-1; D gene ambiguous. This CDR3 is built from 14 residues. V was clipped by 2 bases and J by 6 bases, with 14 bases between them. Germline CDR1 SGHRS, CDR2 YFSETQ. The CDR3 sequence: CASSLSDNRNGYTF. The CDR3 DNA reads as TGCGCCAGCAGCTTAAGTGACAATCGGAATGGCTACACCTTC.

The CDR3 reads CASSSREKLFF. In nucleotides, the CDR3 is TGTGCCAGCAGCAGTAGGGAAAAACTGTTTTTT. V usage is TRBV7-2 and J usage is TRBJ1-4, with D unresolved. The germline V and J ends were trimmed by 5 bases and 8 bases, with 6 bases remaining between them. CDR1 SGHTA and CDR2 FQGNSA come from the germline V gene. This CDR3 comprises 11 residues.

The table lists this clone with a count of one. The chain combines TRBV25-1 with TRBJ1-4; 7 nucleotides agree with TRBD1. Trimming at V came to 2 bases and at J to 8 bases, leaving 11 bases not matched to a gene. The CDR3 is 16 amino acids. The V gene's germline CDR1 is MGHDK and CDR2 SYGVNS. CDR3 sequence (DNA): TGTGCCAGCAGTGAACCATACAGGGGCGCCGTCGAAAAACTGTTTTTT. It is translated as CASSEPYRGAVEKLFF.

The V call is TRBV6-6, the J call TRBJ1-3, with D perhaps matching TRBD1 (5 bases). CDR1 is MNHNY and CDR2 is SVGAGI in the germline V gene (reference sequence). Between the trimmed V and J ends, which lost 6 bases and 4 bases, there was a span of 10 bases. There are 13 residues in the CDR3. CDR3 loop: CASRSGQGNTIYF. The DNA for the CDR3 is TGTGCCAGCAGATCCGGACAAGGAAACACCATATATTTT.

This rearrangement joins TRBV2 to TRBJ1-2; D remains ambiguous. V was trimmed by 2 bases and J by 8 bases, leaving 12 bases between them. Looked up from germline, CDR1 is SNHLY and CDR2 is FYNNEI. The CDR3 has 13 amino acids. CDR3 sequence: CASSESPTDGYTF. For the CDR3, the DNA is TGTGCCAGCAGTGAAAGTCCCACGGACGGCTACACCTTC.

The rearrangement joins TRBV2 to TRBJ2-3, with TRBD2 matching 9 bases. This CDR3 region has 13 residues. V lost 5 bases and J lost 3; bases outside the gene matches: 0. The V gene's germline CDR1 is SNHLY and CDR2 FYNNEI. In nucleotides, the CDR3 is TGTGCCAGCAGTAGCGGGAGGACAGATACGCAGTATTTT. Encoded protein: CASSSGRTDTQYF.

The table lists this clone with a count of one. This chain links TRBV6-6 with TRBJ2-7; 8 nucleotides align to TRBD1. This CDR3 is built from 16 residues. With 0 bases clipped from V and 2 bases from J, the junction kept 6 bases outside the gene matches. Germline lookup yields CDR1 MNHNY and CDR2 SVGAGI (reference sequence). CDR3 amino acids: CASSYSGQGRTYEQYF. The CDR3 DNA reads as TGTGCCAGCAGTTACTCCGGACAGGGTAGGACCTACGAGCAGTACTTC.